This TCR beta chain was retrieved from a study of metastatic and nonmetastatic thyroid tumors. Looking at the study overall: Peripheral blood and tumor or nodule samples from malignant and benign thyroid patients were compared.

Comments on this clone: Its antigen is currently unknown.

How the authors handled the data: Between-group CDR3 differences, defined by clinicopathological status, yielded a distant-metastasis classifier for papillary thyroid cancer. TCRdb re-called the PCR reads through MiXCR. The V and J calls reflect TCRdb's pipeline rather than the authors' work. The profile shows approximately 20,000 clones, around 25% of them singletons. Not a single patient had been given any form of treatment at any point before undergoing thyroid surgery. Trimming shortened V by 6 bases and J by 4 bases, and 12 bases separated the two germline ends. The CDR3 is 14 residues long. The germline V gene has CDR1 MNHEY and CDR2 SMNVEV (reference sequence). Regarding the study as a whole: Benign nodules were reported to have significantly lower TCR beta diversity than malignant thyroid tumors, in blood and tumor.

The rearrangement links TRBV27 to TRBJ2-2; D call uncertain. This clonotype was obtained from a male donor with papillary thyroid cancer or a benign thyroid nodule (not recorded which). Some clones in this sample may be carry-over from other donors' samples. Sequencing used blood. The CDR3 DNA reads as TGTGCCAGCAGCACCCCCCTGTCCACCGGGGAGCTGTTTTTT. As protein: CASSTPLSTGELFF.